The present T cell receptor beta chain was sequenced within a study of blood T cell repertoires in COVID-19. The wider study: The cDNA or gDNA used as material had been derived from T cells, B-cell-depleted T cells, or PBMCs.

CDR1 MNHEY and CDR2 SVGEGT come from the germline V gene. The CDR3 has 14 amino acids. The V and J ends lost 2 bases and 5 bases respectively, with 10 bases between them. Participant age was about 18 to 89 years, and participants resided in around 24 US areas. For recovered donors of Cohort 3, there were two negative PCRs, clearance, or symptom resolution. Sequencing used immunoSEQ multiplex PCR; TCRdb keeps in-frame clones, though not all of them. The sample includes fewer than 450,000 clones, about 90% of them seen just once. What was sequenced was PBMCs or T cells enriched from blood (not recorded which). The rearrangement uses TRBV6-2 or TRBV6-3 and TRBJ1-5, with D uncertain. This clonotype originated in a man between 18 and 29 years old who had recovered from COVID-19. For the CDR3, the DNA is TGTGCCAGCAGTTACCCCCGGACTTATCAGCCCCAGCATTTT. It specifies CASSYPRTYQPQHF.